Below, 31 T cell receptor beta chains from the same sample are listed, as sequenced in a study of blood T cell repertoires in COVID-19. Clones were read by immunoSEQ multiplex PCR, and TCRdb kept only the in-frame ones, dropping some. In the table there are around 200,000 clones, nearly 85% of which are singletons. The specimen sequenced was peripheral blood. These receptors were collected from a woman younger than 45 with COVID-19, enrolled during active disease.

CDR3 DNA: TGTGCCAGCAGGGGAGATTCACCCCTCCACTTT. Residues: CASRGDSPLHF. The rearrangement uses TRBV3-1 (or the pseudogene TRBV3-2) and TRBJ1-6; D is uncertain. Germline CDR1 and CDR2: LGHDT and YNNKEL (reference sequence). With 6 bases removed from V and 8 bases from J, the gap between germline ends came to 5 bases. This CDR3 has 11 residues.

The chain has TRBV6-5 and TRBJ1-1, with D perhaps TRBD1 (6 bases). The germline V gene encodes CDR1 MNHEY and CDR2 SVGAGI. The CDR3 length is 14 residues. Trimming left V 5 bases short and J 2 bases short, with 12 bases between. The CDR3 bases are TGTGCCAGCAGTCTGGACAGTAGCAACACTGAAGCTTTCTTT. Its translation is CASSLDSSNTEAFF.

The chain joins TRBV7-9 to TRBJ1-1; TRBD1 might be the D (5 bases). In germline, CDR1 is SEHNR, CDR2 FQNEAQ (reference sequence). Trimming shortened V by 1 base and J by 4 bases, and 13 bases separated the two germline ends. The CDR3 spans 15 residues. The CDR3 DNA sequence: TGTGCCAGCAGCTTAGAATGGGGAGGGGTCACTGAAGCTTTCTTT. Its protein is CASSLEWGGVTEAFF.

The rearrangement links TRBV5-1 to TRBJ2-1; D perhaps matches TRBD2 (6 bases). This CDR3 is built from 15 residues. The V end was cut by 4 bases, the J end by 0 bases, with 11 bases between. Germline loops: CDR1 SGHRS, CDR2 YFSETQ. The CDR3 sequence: CASSPVGSSYNEQFF. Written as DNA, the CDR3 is TGCGCCAGCAGCCCTGTCGGGAGCTCCTACAATGAGCAGTTCTTC.

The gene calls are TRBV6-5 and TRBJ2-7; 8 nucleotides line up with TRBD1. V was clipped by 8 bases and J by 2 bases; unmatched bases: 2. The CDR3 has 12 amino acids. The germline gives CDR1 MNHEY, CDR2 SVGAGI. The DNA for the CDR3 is TGTGCCAGCGGACAGGGACCCTACGAGCAGTACTTC. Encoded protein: CASGQGPYEQYF.

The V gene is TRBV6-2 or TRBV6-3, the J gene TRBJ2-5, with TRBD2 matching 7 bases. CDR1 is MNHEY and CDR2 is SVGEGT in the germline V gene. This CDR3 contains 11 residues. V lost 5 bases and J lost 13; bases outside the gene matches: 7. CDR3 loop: CASSQPGTMYF. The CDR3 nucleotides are TGTGCCAGCAGTCAGCCCGGGACTATGTACTTC.

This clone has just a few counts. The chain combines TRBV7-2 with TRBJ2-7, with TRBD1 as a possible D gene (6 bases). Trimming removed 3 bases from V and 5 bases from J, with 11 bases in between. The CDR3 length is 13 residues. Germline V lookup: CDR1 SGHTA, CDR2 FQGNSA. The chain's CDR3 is CASSFTGTHEQYF. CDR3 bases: TGTGCCAGCAGCTTCACAGGGACGCACGAGCAGTACTTC.

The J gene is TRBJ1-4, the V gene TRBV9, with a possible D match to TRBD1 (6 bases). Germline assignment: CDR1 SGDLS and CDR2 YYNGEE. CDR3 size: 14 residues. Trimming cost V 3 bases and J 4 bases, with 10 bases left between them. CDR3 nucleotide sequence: TGTGCCAGCAGCGAGGGACAACTTAATGAAAAACTGTTTTTT. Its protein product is CASSEGQLNEKLFF.

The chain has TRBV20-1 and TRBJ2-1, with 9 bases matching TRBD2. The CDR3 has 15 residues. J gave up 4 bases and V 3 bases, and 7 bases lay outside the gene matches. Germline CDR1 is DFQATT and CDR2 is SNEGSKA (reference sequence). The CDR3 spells CSASTGLALYNEQFF. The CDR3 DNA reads TGCAGTGCTAGTACGGGACTAGCCTTATACAATGAGCAGTTCTTC.

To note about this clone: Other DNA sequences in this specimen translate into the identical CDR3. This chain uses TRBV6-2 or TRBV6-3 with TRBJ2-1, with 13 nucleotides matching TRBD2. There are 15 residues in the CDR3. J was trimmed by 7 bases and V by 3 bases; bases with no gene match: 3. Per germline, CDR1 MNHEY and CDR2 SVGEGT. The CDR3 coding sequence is TGTGCCAGCAGTTATGGGACTAGCGGGATAAATGAGCAGTTCTTC. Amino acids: CASSYGTSGINEQFF.

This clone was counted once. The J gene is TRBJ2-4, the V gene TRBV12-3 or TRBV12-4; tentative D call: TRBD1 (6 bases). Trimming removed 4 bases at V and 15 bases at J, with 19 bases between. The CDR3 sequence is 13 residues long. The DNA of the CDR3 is TGTGCCAGCAGTTCCACCCAAGAGGGGGAAAGGTACTTC. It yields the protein CASSSTQEGERYF.

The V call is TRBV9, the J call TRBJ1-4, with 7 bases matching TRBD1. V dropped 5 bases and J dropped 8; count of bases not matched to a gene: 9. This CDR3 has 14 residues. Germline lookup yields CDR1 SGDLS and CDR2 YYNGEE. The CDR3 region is CASSRRQGEEKLFF. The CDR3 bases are TGTGCCAGCAGTCGGCGACAGGGAGAAGAAAAACTGTTTTTT.

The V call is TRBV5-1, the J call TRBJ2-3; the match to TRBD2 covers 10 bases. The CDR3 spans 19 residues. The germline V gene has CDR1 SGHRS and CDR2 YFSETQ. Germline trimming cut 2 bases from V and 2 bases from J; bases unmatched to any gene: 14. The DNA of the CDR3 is TGCGCCAGCAGCTTTCCCTACGACCCAGCGGGGGGGCCCACAGATACGCAGTATTTT. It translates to CASSFPYDPAGGPTDTQYF.

The CDR3 coding sequence is TGTGCCAGCACCGAATCTTCCGGGACAGAGAACACTGAAGCTTTCTTT. This sequence encodes CASTESSGTENTEAFF. The rearrangement uses TRBV7-9 and TRBJ1-1, with 7 nucleotides matching TRBD1. V lost 7 bases to trimming and J lost 1 base; unmatched junction nucleotides: 12. This CDR3 region has 16 residues. Germline CDR1 reads SEHNR; CDR2 reads FQNEAQ (reference sequence). Together with reference TRBV7-9 and TRBJ1-1, the CDR3 gives the full variable domain: DTGVSQNPRHKITKRGQNVTFRCDPISEHNRLYWYRQTLGQGPEFLTYFQNEAQLEKSRLLSDRFSAERPKGSFSTLEIQRTEQGDSAMYLCASTESSGTENTEAFFGQGTRLTVV.

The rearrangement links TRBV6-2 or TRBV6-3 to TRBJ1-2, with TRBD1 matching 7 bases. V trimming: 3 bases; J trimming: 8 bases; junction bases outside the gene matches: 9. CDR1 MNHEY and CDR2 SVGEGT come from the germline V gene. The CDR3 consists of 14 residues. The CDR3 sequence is CASSYSDRVKGYTF. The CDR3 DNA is TGTGCCAGCAGTTATTCTGACAGGGTAAAAGGCTACACCTTC.

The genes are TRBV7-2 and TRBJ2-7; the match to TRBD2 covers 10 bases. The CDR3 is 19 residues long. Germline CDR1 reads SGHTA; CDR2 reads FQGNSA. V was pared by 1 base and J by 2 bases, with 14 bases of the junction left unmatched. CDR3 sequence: CASSLGLALAGARAYEQYF. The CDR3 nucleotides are TGTGCCAGCAGCTTAGGTTTAGCGCTAGCGGGAGCAAGGGCCTACGAGCAGTACTTC.

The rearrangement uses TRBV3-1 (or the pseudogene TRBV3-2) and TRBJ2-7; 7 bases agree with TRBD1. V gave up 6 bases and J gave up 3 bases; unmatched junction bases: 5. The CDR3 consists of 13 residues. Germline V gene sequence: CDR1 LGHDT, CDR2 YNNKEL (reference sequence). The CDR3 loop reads CASSGQAGYEQYF. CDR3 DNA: TGTGCCAGCAGTGGACAGGCGGGCTACGAGCAGTACTTC.

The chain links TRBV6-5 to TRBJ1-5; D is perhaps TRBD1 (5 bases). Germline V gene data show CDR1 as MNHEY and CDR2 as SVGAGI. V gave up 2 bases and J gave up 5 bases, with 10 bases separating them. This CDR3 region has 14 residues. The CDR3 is CASSYRQGYQPQHF. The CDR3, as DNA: TGTGCCAGCAGTTACCGCCAGGGTTATCAGCCCCAGCATTTT.

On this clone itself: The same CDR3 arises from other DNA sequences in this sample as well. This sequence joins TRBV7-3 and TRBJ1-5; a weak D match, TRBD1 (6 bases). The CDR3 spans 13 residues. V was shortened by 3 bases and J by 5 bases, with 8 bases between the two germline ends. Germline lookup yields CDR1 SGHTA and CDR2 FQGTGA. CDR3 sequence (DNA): TGTGCCAGCAGCTTGACAGGTGATCAGCCCCAGCATTTT. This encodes CASSLTGDQPQHF.

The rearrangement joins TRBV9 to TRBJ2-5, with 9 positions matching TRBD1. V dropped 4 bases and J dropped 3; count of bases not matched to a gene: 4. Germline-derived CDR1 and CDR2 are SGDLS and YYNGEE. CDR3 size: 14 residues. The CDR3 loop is CASSIGQGKETQYF. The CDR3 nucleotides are TGTGCCAGCAGCATTGGACAGGGGAAAGAGACCCAGTACTTC.

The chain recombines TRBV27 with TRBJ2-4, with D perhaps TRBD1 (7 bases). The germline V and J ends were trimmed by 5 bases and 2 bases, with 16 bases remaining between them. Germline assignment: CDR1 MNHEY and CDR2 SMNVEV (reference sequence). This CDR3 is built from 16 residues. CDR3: CASSRGTDPPKNIQYF. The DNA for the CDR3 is TGTGCCAGCAGTCGGGGGACAGATCCGCCCAAAAACATTCAGTACTTC.

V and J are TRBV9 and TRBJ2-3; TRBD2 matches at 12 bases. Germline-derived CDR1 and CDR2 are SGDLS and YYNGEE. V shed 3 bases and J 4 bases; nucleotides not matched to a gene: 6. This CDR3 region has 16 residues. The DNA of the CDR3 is TGTGCCAGCAGCGCCAGGACTAGCGGGACCGCAGATACGCAGTATTTT. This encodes CASSARTSGTADTQYF.

CDR3 coding DNA: TGTGCCAGCAGCACAGGGGGCGCTTACAATGAGCAGTTCTTC. Translating it yields CASSTGGAYNEQFF. V and J are TRBV9 and TRBJ2-1; 9 bases match TRBD1. Losses at the gene ends were 4 bases for V and 4 bases for J; bases not matched to a gene: 3. The germline gives CDR1 SGDLS, CDR2 YYNGEE. The CDR3 extends over 14 amino acids.

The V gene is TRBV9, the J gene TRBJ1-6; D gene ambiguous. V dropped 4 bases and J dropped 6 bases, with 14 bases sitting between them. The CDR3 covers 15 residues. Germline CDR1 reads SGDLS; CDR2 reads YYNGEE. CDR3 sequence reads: CASSLLGTVNSPLHF. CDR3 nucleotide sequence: TGTGCCAGCAGCCTCCTCGGTACGGTTAATTCACCCCTCCACTTT.

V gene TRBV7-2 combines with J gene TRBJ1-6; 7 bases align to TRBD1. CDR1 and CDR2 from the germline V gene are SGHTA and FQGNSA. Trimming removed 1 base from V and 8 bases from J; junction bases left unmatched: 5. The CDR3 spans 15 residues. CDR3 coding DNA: TGTGCCAGCAGCTTAGTATCCGGGACAGATTCACCCCTCCACTTT. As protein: CASSLVSGTDSPLHF.

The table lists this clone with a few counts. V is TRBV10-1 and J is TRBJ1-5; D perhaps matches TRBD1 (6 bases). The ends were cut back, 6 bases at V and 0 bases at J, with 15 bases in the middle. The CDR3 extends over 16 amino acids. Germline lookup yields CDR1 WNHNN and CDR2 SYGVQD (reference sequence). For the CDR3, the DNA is TGCGCCAGCAGGGATCACGGGACACCTAGCAATCAGCCCCAGCATTTT. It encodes CASRDHGTPSNQPQHF.

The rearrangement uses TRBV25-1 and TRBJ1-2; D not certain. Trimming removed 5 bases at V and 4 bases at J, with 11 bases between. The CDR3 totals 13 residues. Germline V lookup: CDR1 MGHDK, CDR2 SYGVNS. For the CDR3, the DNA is TGTGCCAGCAGTCCAGATGAGGTCTATGGCTACACCTTC. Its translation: CASSPDEVYGYTF.

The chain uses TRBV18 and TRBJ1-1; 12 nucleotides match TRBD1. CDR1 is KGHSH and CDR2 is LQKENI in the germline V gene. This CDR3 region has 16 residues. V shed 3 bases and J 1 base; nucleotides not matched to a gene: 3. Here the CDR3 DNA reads TGTGCCAGCTCACCGGGACAGGGGGCGCGGAACACTGAAGCTTTCTTT. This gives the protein CASSPGQGARNTEAFF.

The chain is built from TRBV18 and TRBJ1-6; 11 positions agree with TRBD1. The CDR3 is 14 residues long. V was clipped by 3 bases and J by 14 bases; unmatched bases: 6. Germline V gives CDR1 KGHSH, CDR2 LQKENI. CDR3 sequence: CASSPRTGGLALHF. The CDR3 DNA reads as TGTGCCAGCTCACCGAGGACAGGGGGCCTGGCCCTCCACTTT.

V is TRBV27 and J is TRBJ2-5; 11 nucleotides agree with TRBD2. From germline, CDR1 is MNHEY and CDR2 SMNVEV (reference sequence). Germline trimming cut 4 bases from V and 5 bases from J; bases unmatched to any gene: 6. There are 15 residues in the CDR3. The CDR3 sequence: CASSSSGGTPETQYF. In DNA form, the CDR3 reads TGTGCCAGCAGTTCTAGCGGGGGGACCCCGGAGACCCAGTACTTC.

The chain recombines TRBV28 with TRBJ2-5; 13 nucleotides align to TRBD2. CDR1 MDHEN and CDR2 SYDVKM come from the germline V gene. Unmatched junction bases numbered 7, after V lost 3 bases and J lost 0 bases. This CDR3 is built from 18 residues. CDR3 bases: TGTGCCAGCAGTTTTAGGACTAGCGGGGGTTTTTACCAAGAGACCCAGTACTTC. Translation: CASSFRTSGGFYQETQYF.